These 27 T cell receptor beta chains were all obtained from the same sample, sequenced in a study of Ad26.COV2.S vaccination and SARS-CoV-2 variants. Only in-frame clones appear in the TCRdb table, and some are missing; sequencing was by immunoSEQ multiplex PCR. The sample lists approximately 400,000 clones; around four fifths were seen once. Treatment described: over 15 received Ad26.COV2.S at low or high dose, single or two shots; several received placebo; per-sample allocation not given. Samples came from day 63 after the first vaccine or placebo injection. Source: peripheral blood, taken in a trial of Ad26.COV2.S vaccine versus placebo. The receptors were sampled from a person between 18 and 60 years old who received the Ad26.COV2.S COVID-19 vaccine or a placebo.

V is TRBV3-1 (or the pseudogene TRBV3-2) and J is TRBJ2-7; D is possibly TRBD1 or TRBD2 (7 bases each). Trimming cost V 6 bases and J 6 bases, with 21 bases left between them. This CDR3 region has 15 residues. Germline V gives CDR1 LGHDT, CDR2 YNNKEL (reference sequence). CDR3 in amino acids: CASSLLAVQGGEQYF. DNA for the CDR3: TGTGCCAGCAGTCTCCTAGCGGTTCAGGGGGGCGAGCAGTACTTC.

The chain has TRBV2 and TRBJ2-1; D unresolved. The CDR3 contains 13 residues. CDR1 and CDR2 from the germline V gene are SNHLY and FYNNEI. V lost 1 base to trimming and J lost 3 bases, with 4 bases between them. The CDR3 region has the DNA TGTGCCAGCAGTGAAGAACGCTACAATGAGCAGTTCTTC. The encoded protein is CASSEERYNEQFF.

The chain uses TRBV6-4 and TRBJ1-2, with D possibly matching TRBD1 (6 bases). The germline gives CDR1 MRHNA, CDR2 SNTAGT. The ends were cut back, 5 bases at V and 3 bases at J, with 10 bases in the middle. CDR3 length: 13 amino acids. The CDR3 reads CASSHREDYGYTF. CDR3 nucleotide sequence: TGTGCCAGCAGTCACAGGGAAGACTATGGCTACACCTTC.

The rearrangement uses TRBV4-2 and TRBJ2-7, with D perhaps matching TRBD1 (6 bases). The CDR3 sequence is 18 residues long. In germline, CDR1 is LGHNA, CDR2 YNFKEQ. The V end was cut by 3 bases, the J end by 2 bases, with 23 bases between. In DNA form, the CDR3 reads TGTGCCAGCAGCCAGGGAGTGGACAGCGCACAATTTGCCTACGAGCAGTACTTC. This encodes CASSQGVDSAQFAYEQYF.

CDR3 sequence (DNA): TGCGCCAGCAGCCAGACCGGTCGGAATGAGCAGTTCTTC. Translating it yields CASSQTGRNEQFF. This chain joins TRBV4-1 and TRBJ2-1; D remains ambiguous. The CDR3 extends over 13 amino acids. Germline V CDR1 and CDR2: MGHRA, YSYEKL. Trimming took 3 bases from V and 7 from J, leaving 10 bases between them.

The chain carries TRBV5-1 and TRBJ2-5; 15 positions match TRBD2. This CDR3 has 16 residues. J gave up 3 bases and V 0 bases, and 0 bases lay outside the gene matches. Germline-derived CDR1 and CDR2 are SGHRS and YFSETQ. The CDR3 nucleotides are TGCGCCAGCAGCTTGGGGACTAGCGGGAGGGAAGAGACCCAGTACTTC. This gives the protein CASSLGTSGREETQYF.

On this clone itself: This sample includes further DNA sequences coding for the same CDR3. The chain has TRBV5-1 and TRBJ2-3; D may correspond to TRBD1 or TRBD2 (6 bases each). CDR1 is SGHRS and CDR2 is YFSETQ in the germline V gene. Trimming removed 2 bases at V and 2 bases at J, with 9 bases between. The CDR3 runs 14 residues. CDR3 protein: CASSLGGYTDTQYF. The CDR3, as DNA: TGCGCCAGCAGCTTAGGGGGGTACACAGATACGCAGTATTTT.

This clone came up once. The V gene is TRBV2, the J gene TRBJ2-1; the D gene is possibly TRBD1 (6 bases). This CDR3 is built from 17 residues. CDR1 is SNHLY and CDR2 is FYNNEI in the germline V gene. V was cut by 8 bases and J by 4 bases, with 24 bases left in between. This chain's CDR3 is CASLLPHRESFYNEQFF. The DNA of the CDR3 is TGTGCCAGCCTATTACCACACAGGGAGTCATTTTACAATGAGCAGTTCTTC.

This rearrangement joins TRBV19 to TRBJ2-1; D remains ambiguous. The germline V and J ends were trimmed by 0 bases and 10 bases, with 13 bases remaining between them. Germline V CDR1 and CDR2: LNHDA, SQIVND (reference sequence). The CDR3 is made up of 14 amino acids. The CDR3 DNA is TGTGCCAGTAGTATAGATCCCCATAGTACAGAGCAGTTCTTC. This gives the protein CASSIDPHSTEQFF.

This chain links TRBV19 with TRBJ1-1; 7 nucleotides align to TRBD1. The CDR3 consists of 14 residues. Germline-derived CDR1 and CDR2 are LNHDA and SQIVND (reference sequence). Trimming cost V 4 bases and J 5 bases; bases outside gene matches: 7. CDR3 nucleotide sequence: TGTGCCAGTAGTAGGGACAGCCTTGGAACTGAAGCTTTCTTT. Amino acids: CASSRDSLGTEAFF.

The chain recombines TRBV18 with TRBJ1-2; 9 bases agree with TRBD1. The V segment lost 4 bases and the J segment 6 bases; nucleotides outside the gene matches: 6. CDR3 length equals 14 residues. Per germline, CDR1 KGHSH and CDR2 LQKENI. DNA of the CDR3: TGTGCCAGCTCACGTGACAGGGGGACAGATGGCTACACCTTC. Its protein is CASSRDRGTDGYTF.

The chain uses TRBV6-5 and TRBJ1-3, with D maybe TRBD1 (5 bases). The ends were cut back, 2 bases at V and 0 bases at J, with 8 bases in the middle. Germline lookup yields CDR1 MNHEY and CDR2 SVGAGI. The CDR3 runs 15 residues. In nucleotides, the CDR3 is TGTGCCAGCAGTTACCGCAGGGCCTCTGGAAACACCATATATTTT. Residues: CASSYRRASGNTIYF.

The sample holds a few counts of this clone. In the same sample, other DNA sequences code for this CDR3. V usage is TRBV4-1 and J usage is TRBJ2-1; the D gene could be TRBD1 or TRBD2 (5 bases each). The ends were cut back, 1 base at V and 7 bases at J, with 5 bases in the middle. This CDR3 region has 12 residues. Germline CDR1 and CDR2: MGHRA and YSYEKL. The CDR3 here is CASSQGGNEQFF. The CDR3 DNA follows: TGCGCCAGCAGCCAAGGGGGGAATGAGCAGTTCTTC.

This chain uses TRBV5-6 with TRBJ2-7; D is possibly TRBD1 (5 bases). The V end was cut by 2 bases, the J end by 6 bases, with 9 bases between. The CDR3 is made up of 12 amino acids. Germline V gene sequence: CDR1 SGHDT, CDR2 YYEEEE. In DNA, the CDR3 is TGTGCCAGCAGCTTTCCGCAGGGCGAGCAGTACTTC. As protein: CASSFPQGEQYF.

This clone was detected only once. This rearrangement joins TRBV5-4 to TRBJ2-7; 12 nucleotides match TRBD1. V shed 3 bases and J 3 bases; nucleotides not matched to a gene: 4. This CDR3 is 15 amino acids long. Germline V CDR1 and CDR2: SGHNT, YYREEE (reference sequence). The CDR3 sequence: CASSSGQGALYEQYF. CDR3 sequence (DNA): TGTGCCAGCAGCTCGGGACAGGGGGCCCTCTACGAGCAGTACTTC.

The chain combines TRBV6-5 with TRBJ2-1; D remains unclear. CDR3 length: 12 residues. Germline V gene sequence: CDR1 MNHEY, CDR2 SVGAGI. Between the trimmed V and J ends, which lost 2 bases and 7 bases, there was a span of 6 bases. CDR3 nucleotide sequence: TGTGCCAGCAGTTACGGTTGGAATGAGCAGTTCTTC. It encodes CASSYGWNEQFF.

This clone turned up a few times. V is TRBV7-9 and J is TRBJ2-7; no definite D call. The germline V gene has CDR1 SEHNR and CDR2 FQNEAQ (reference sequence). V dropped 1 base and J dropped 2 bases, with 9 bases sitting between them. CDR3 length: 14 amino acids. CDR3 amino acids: CASSLEGGPYEQYF. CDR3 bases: TGTGCCAGCAGCTTAGAGGGCGGACCCTACGAGCAGTACTTC.

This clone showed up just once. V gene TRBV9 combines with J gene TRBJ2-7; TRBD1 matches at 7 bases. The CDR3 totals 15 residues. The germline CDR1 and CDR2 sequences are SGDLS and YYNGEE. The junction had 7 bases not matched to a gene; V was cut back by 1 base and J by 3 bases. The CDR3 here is CASSVYPGQVYEQYF. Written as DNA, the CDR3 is TGTGCCAGCAGCGTATACCCTGGACAGGTCTACGAGCAGTACTTC.

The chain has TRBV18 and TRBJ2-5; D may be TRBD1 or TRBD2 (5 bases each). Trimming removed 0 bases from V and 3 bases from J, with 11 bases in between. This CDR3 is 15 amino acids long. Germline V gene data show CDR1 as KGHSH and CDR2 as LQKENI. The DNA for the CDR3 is TGTGCCAGCTCACCACCCTCGGGGACCAAAGAGACCCAGTACTTC. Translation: CASSPPSGTKETQYF.

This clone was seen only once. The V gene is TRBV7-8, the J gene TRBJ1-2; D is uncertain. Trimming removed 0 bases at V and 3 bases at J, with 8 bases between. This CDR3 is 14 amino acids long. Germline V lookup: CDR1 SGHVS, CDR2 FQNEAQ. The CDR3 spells CASSLAAAYYGYTF. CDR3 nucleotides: TGTGCCAGCAGCTTAGCAGCAGCCTACTATGGCTACACCTTC.

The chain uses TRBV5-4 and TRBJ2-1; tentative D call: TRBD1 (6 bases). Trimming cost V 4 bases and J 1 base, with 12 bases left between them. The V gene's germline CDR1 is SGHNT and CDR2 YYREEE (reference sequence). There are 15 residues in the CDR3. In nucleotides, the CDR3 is TGTGCCAGCAGCGAGACAGGCGATTCCTACAATGAGCAGTTCTTC. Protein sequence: CASSETGDSYNEQFF. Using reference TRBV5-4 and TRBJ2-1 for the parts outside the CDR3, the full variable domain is ETGVTQSPTHLIKTRGQQVTLRCSSQSGHNTVSWYQQALGQGPQFIFQYYREEENGRGNFPPRFSGLQFPNYSSELNVNALELDDSALYLCASSETGDSYNEQFFGPGTRLTVL.

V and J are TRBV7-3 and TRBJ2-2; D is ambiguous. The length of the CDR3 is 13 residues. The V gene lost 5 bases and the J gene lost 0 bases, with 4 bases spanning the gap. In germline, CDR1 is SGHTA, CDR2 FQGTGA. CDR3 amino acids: CASSASNTGELFF. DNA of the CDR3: TGTGCCAGCAGCGCATCGAACACCGGGGAGCTGTTTTTT.

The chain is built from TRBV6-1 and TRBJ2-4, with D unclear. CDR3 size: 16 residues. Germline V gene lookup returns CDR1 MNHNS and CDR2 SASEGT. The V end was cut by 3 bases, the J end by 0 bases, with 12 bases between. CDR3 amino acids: CASSESIDLAKNIQYF. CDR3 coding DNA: TGTGCCAGCAGTGAGTCGATAGATCTAGCCAAAAACATTCAGTACTTC.

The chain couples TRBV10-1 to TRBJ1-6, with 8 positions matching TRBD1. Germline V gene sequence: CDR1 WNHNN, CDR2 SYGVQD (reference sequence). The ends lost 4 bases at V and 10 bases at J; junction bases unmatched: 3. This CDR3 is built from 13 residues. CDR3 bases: TGCGCCAGCAGTGTCCGACAGGGGTCACCCCTCCACTTT. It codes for CASSVRQGSPLHF.

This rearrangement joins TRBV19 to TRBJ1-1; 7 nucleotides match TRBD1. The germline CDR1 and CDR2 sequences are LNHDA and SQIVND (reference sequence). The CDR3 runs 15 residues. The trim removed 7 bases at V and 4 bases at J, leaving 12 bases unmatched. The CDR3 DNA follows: TGTGCCAGTATGAGGACAGGTCGTTTGACCACTGAAGCTTTCTTT. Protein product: CASMRTGRLTTEAFF. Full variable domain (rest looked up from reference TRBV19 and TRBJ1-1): DGGITQSPKYLFRKEGQNVTLSCEQNLNHDAMYWYRQDPGQGLRLIYYSQIVNDFQKGDIAEGYSVSREKKESFPLTVTSAQKNPTAFYLCASMRTGRLTTEAFFGQGTRLTVV.

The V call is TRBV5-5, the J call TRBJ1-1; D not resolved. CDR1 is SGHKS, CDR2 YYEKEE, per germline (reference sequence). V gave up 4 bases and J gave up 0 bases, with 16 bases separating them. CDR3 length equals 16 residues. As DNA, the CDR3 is TGTGCCAGCAGCCCCCCCGGGTCACACATGAACACTGAAGCTTTCTTT. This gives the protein CASSPPGSHMNTEAFF. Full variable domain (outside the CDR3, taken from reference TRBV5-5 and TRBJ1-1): DAGVTQSPTHLIKTRGQQVTLRCSPISGHKSVSWYQQVLGQGPQFIFQYYEKEERGRGNFPDRFSARQFPNYSSELNVNALLLGDSALYLCASSPPGSHMNTEAFFGQGTRLTVV.

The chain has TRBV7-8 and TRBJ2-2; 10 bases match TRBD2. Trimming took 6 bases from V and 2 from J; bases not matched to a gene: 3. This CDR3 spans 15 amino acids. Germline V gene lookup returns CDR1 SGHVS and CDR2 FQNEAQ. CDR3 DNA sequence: TGTGCCAGCAGAGCGGGGGGGACTAACACCGGGGAGCTGTTTTTT. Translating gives CASRAGGTNTGELFF.